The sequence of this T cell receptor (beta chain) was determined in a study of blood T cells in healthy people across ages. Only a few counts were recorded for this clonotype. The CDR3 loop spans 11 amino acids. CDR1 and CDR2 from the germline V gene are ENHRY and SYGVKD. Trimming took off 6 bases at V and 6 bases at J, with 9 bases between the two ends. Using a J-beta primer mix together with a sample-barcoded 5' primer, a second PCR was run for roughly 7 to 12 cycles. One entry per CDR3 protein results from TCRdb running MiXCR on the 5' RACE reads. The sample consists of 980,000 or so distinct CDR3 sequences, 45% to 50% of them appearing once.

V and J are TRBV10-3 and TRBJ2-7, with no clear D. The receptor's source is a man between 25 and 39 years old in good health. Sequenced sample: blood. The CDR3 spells CAISPGSEQYF. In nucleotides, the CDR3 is TGTGCCATCAGCCCGGGCTCCGAGCAGTACTTC.